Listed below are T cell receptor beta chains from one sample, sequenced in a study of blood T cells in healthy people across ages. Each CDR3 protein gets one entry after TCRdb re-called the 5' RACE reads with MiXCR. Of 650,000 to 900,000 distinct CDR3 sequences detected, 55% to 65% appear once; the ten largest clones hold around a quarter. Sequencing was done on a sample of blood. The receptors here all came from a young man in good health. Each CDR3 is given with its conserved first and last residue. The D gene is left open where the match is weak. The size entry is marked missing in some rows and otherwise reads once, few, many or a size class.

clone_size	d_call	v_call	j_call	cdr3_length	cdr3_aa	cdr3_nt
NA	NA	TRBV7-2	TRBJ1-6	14	CASSLARVDSPLHF	TGTGCCAGCAGCTTAGCCAGGGTTGATTCACCCCTCCACTTT
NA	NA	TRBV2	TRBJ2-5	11	CATGHEETQYF	TGTGCCACTGGACACGAGGAGACCCAGTACTTC
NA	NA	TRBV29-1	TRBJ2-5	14	CSVAASGFQETQYF	TGCAGCGTTGCGGCTTCAGGATTCCAAGAGACCCAGTACTTC
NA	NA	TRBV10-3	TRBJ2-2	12	CAILGSAGELFF	TGTGCCATCCTGGGGAGCGCCGGGGAGCTGTTTTTT
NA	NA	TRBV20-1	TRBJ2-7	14	CSAGGPLFSYEQYF	TGCAGTGCTGGGGGACCTCTATTCTCCTACGAGCAGTACTTC
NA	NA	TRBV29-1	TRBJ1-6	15	CSVVYFFGTDSPLHF	TGCAGCGTTGTATACTTTTTTGGAACGGATTCACCCCTCCACTTT
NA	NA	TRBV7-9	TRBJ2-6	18	CASTLAGHPGSGANVLTF	TGTGCCAGCACTTTGGCGGGACACCCGGGCTCTGGGGCCAACGTCCTGACTTTC
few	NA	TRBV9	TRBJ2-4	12	CASSVGEGIQYF	TGTGCCAGCAGCGTTGGCGAGGGCATTCAGTACTTC
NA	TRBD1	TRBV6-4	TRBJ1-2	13	CASSNLGTGSYTF	TGTGCCAGCAGCAACCTTGGGACAGGGAGCTACACCTTC
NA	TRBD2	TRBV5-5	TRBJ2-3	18	CASSQGLAGASFPDTQYF	TGTGCCAGCAGCCAGGGACTAGCGGGGGCGTCTTTCCCAGATACGCAGTATTTT
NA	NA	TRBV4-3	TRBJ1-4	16	CASSQDGVAGGEKLFF	TGCGCCAGCAGCCAAGACGGGGTAGCGGGGGGAGAGAAACTGTTTTTT
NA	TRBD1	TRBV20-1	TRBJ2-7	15	CSAQRSRGSTYEQYF	TGCAGTGCCCAACGGAGCAGGGGGTCTACCTACGAGCAGTACTTC
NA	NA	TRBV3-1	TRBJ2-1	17	CASSQDPGTGSYNEQFF	TGTGCCAGCAGCCAAGATCCTGGGACGGGCTCCTACAATGAGCAGTTCTTC
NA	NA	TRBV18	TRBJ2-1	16	CASSPFEGHGYNEQFF	TGTGCCAGCTCACCATTCGAGGGGCACGGCTACAATGAGCAGTTCTTC
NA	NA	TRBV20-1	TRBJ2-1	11	CSAPRYNEQFF	TGCAGTGCTCCGCGGTACAATGAGCAGTTCTTC
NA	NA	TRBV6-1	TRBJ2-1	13	CASRDRRGNEQFF	TGTGCCAGCAGAGACAGAAGGGGGAATGAGCAGTTCTTC
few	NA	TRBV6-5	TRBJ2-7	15	CASSYFLQGPYEQYF	TGTGCCAGCAGTTACTTTCTACAGGGTCCCTACGAGCAGTACTTC
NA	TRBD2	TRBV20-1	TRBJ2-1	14	CSPKGSGGRNEQFF	TGCAGTCCAAAGGGTAGCGGGGGTCGGAATGAGCAGTTCTTC
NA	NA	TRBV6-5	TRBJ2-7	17	CASSYSKFKGTAYEQYF	TGTGCCAGCAGTTACTCGAAGTTTAAGGGTACTGCGTACGAGCAGTACTTC
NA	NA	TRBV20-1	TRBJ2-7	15	CSALGRDPQVYEQYF	TGCAGTGCTCTAGGACGGGACCCACAGGTGTACGAGCAGTACTTC
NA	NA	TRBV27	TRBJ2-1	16	CASSLGPPTPYNEQFF	TGTGCCAGCAGTTTGGGCCCGCCGACACCGTACAATGAGCAGTTCTTC
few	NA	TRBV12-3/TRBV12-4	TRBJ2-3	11	CASTSGDTQYF	TGTGCCAGCACTTCCGGAGATACGCAGTATTTT
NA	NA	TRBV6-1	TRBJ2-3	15	CASSVYGTYTDTQYF	TGTGCCAGCAGTGTCTACGGGACCTACACAGATACGCAGTATTTT
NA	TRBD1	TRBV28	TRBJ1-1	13	CASQTGSVTEAFF	TGTGCCAGTCAGACAGGGTCGGTTACTGAAGCTTTCTTT
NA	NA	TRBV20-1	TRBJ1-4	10	CSASLEKLFF	TGCAGTGCTAGTTTGGAAAAACTGTTTTTT
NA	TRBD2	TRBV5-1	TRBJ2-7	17	CASSLPGLAGEPYEQYF	TGCGCCAGCAGTTTGCCGGGACTAGCGGGGGAGCCCTACGAGCAGTACTTC
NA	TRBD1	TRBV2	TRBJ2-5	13	CASNIQGQETQYF	TGTGCCAGCAATATACAGGGGCAAGAGACCCAGTACTTC
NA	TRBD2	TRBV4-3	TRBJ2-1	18	CASSQASPGLAGGEVQFF	TGCGCCAGCAGCCAAGCTTCCCCGGGACTAGCGGGGGGAGAAGTGCAGTTCTTC
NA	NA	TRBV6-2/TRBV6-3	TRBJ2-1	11	CATNDRREQFF	TGTGCCACCAATGACAGACGTGAGCAGTTCTTC
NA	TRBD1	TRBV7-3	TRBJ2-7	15	CASRSKTGTSYEQYF	TGTGCCAGCAGGTCAAAGACAGGGACCTCCTACGAGCAGTACTTC
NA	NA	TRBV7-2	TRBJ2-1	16	CASNSRQFLSYNEQFF	TGTGCCAGCAACTCGAGACAGTTTCTCTCCTACAATGAGCAGTTCTTC
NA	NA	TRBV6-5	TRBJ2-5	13	CASSYTGWETQYF	TGTGCCAGCAGTTACACAGGGTGGGAGACCCAGTACTTC
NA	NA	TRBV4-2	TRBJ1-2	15	CASSQVAGQNYGYTF	TGTGCCAGCAGCCAAGTCGCCGGTCAGAACTATGGCTACACCTTC
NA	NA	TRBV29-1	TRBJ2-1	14	CSVAAGSSYNEQFF	TGCAGTGTCGCGGCGGGGAGCTCCTACAATGAGCAGTTCTTC
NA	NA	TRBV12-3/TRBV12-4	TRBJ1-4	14	CASSLTELGEKLFF	TGTGCCAGCAGCCTGACAGAATTGGGGGAAAAACTGTTTTTT
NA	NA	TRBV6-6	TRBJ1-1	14	CASSDDTLNTEAFF	TGTGCCAGCAGTGATGACACCTTGAACACTGAAGCTTTCTTT
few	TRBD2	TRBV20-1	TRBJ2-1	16	CSAGPGTSFSYNEQFF	TGCAGTGCTGGTCCCGGGACTAGCTTCTCCTACAATGAGCAGTTCTTC
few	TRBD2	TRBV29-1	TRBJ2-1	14	CSVELAGKGHEQFF	TGCAGCGTTGAACTAGCGGGGAAGGGTCATGAGCAGTTCTTC
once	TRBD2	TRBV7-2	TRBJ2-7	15	CASSPSSGDFNEQYF	TGTGCCAGCAGCCCCTCTAGCGGGGACTTCAACGAGCAGTACTTC
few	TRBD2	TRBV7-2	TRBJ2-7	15	CASSPRLAGYDEQYF	TGTGCCAGCAGCCCCCGACTAGCGGGGTACGACGAGCAGTACTTC
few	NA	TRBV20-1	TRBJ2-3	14	CSARVQYGTDTQYF	TGCAGTGCTAGAGTGCAGTATGGCACAGATACGCAGTATTTT
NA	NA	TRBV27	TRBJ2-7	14	CASGLKSGAYEQYF	TGTGCCAGCGGCCTCAAGTCGGGAGCCTACGAGCAGTACTTC
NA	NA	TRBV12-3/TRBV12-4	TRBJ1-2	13	CASSPGTLYGYTF	TGTGCCAGCAGTCCCGGGACACTCTATGGCTACACCTTC
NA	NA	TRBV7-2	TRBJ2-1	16	CASSLGRGQSYNEQFF	TGTGCCAGCAGCTTAGGGAGGGGGCAGTCCTACAATGAGCAGTTCTTC